This TCR beta chain is from a study of PD-1 blockade in classical Hodgkin lymphoma. Study outcomes and limitations: Relapsed/refractory patients reportedly had the lowest baseline TCR diversity, below newly diagnosed patients, who were below healthy donors. Significant TCR diversity gains by C4D1 occurred in CD4+ but not CD8+ cells. Initiation of nivolumab under 1 year after ASCT led to exclusion of patients.

TCRdb keeps only in-frame clones here, not all; method: immunoSEQ multiplex PCR. The sample has more than 50,000 clones; over 85% are singletons. The patients all showed relapse after autologous stem cell transplantation, while their brentuximab vedotin exposure varied. As regards this clone: Its antigen is unknown.

Germline V CDR1 and CDR2: SEHNR, FQNEAQ (reference sequence). The CDR3 length is 13 residues. Trimming cost V 6 bases and J 0 bases, with 8 bases left between them. The clonotype comes from a human donor with classical Hodgkin lymphoma. This chain uses TRBV7-9 with TRBJ1-1; perhaps TRBD1 as D (6 bases). The sequencing here drew on peripheral blood mononuclear cells (PBMCs), taken at baseline. CDR3: CASRDSMNTEAFF. The CDR3 DNA reads as TGTGCCAGCAGGGACAGCATGAACACTGAAGCTTTCTTT.